The text below deals with one T cell receptor beta chain. It has no known antigen specificity. Per-base qualities were not stored, and no clone one base away is much larger. The library was made by PCR. Sequencing relied on an Illumina HiSeq 2500. Molecular barcoding was employed in the preparation of TCR libraries, with unique molecular identifiers being used to normalize TCRbeta repertoire quantification. The raw public data were reprocessed by TCRdb itself: fastp quality trimming at Q25, MiXCR clonotype calling, in-frame beta chains only. Rows matching on CDR3 protein sequence are summarized as one entry with the most common DNA and genes. The sample profile shows about 980,000 distinct CDR3 sequences; about 29% of them were found once. Clones ranked in the top ten supply roughly 31% of the sample. Compared with germline, V lacks 5 bases and J lacks 4 bases; bases without a gene match: 7. The CDR3 has 15 amino acids, counting the end cysteine and phenylalanine. Here the CDR3 DNA is all that survives: 45 bases in frame from base 1. The germline V gene sets CDR1 to MNHNS and CDR2 to SASEGT.

The treatment or condition label of this sample denotes: allogeneic hematopoietic cell transplantation with graft depleted of TCRalphabeta T cells and CD19 B cells. The children who served as transplant recipients had been given grafts of TCRalphabeta/CD19-depleted allogeneic hematopoietic cells. The data originate from a study of T-cell reconstitution after alpha-beta-depleted transplantation in children listed by TCRdb under 2016. In the study overall: T-cell immune reconstitution after TCRalphabeta/CD19-depleted allogeneic hematopoietic cell transplantation in children was quantitatively tracked in the study by means of TCR repertoire profiling.

Overall study results and their limits: The high TCRbeta diversity at day 60 in some patients was ascribed to recipient T cells and intrathymic progenitors that had survived conditioning. Over the following months the frequencies of hyperexpanded clones went down, and after one year T-cell counts and TCRbeta diversity were mostly credited to newly produced T cells. About two months after transplant, the apparently early recovery of alphabetaT-cell counts reportedly depended on just several hundred clones that had expanded rapidly and came from non-depleted graft cells.

Sequenced here: PBMCs, mostly from graft donor cells, sampled 360 days after TCRalphabeta/CD19-depleted stem cell transplant. The V and J segments used are TRBV6-1 and TRBJ2-5, and 10 junctional nucleotides match TRBD2. The clonotype originates from a boy under three years old who had a stem cell transplant for SCID, so the T cells may come from the graft donor. CDR3 loop: CASSPRSGGGETQYF. The nucleotide sequence is given as TGTGCCAGCAGTCCCCGCAGCGGGGGGGGAGAGACCCAGTACTTC.